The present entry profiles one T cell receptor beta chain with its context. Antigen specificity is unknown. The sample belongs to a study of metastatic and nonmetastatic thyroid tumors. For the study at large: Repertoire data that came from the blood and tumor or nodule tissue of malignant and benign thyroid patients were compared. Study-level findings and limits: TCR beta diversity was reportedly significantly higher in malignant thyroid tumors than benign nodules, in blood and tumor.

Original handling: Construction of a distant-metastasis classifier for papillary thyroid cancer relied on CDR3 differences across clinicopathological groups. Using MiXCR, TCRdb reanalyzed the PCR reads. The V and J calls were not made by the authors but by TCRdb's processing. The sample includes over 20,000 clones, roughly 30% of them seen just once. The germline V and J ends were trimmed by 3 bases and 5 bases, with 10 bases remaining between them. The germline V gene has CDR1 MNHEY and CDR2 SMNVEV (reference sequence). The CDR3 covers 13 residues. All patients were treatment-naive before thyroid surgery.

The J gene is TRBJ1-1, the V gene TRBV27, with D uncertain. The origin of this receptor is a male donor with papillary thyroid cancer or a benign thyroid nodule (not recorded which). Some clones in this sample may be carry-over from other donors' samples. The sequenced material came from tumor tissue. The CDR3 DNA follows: TGTGCCAGCAGTTTTTCCCGCGAGACTGAAGCTTTCTTT. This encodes CASSFSRETEAFF.